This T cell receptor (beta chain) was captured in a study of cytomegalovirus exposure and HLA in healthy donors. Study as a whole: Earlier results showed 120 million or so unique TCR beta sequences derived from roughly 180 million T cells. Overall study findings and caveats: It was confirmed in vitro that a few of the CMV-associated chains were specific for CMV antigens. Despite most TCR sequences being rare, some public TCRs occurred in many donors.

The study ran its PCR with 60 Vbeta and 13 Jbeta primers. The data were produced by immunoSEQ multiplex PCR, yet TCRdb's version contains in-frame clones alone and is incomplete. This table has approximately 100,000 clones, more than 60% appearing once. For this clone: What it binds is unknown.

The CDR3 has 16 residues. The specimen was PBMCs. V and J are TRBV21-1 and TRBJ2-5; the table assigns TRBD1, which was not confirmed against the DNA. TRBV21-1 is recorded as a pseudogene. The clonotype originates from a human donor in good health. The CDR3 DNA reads TGTGCCAGCAGCAAACCGGGACAGGGAGTTTTGGAGACCCAGTACTTC. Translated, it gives CASSKPGQGVLETQYF.